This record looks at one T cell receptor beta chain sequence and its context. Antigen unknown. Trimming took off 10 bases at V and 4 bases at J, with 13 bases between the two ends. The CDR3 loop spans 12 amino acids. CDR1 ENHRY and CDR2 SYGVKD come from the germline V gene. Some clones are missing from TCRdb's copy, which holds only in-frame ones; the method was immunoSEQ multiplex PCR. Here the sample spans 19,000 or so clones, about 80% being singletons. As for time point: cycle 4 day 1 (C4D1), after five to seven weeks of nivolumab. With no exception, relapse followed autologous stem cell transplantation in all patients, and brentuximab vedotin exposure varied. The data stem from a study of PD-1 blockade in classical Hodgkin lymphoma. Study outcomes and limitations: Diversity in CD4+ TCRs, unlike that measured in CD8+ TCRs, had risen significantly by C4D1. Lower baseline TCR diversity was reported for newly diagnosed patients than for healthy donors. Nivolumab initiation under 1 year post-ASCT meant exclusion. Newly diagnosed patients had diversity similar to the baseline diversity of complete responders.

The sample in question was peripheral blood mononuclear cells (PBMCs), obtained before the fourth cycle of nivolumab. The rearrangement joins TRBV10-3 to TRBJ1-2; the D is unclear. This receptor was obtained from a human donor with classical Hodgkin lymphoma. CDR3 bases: TGTGCCACCTTCTGGGCCAGCTATGGCTACACCTTC. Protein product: CATFWASYGYTF.